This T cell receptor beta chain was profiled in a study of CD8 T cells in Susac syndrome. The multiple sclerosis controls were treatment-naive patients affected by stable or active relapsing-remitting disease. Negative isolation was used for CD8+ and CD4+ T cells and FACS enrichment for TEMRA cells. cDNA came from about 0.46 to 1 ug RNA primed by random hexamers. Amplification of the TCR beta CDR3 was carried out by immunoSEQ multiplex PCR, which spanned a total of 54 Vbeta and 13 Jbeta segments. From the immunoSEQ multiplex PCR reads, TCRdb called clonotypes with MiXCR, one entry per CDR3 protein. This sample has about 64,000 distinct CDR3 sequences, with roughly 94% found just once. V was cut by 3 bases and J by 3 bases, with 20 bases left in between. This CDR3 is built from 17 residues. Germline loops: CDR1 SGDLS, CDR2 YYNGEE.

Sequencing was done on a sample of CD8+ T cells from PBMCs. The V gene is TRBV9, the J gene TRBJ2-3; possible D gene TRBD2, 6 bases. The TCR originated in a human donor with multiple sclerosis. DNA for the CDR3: TGTGCCAGCAGCGGACACGGGAGCGCGGGGTCGACAGATACGCAGTATTTT. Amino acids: CASSGHGSAGSTDTQYF.